The 26 T cell receptor beta chains reported below all come from one sample, sequenced in a study of tumor-infiltrating lymphocytes in primary liver carcinoma. Reverse transcription of approximately 0.55 ug total RNA with a constant-region primer produced TCR beta cDNA. The TCR beta library was amplified through three nested multiplex PCR rounds in a modified ARM-PCR procedure. Forward primers for TRBV1-TRBV30 and a C-beta reverse primer served the first two PCR rounds, at approximately 10 cycles each. TCRdb passed the multiplex PCR reads through MiXCR, listing each CDR3 protein once. The sample comprises roughly 78,000 distinct CDR3 sequences, about two thirds of which are singletons, and around 15% rests with the top ten. Investigators took RNA and DNA out together from approximately 22-30 mg of unsorted bulk tissue. Sequences were obtained from liver tumor tissue from sampling region 4. Sample subset: tumor region T4, right-lateral pole. These receptors all stem from a woman aged 55-70 years with primary liver carcinoma and hepatitis B virus infection.

Concerning this clonotype: A much larger clone differs from this one at a single base, so this may be a read error. The V call is TRBV7-9, the J call TRBJ2-3; D uncertain. The CDR3 length is 12 residues. Germline lookup yields CDR1 SEHNR and CDR2 FQNEAQ (reference sequence). V gave up 6 bases and J gave up 1 base, with 5 bases separating them. As DNA, the CDR3 is TGTGCCAGCAGTCGGGGCACAGATACGCAGTATTTT. This sequence encodes CASSRGTDTQYF.

A remark on this clonotype: The junction does not match germline at one end; this may be a read error. This chain links TRBV11-3 with TRBJ2-4; the D call may be TRBD1 or TRBD2 (5 bases each). Germline V gene lookup returns CDR1 SGHNT and CDR2 YENEEA. The CDR3 loop spans 12 amino acids. The CDR3 loop reads CASTGAKNIQYF. For the CDR3, the DNA is TGTGCCAGCACCGGGGCCAAAAACATCCAGTATTTC.

As for this clonotype: Germline and junction disagree at one end, which may indicate a read error. The gene calls are TRBV6-5 and TRBJ2-6; a weak D match, TRBD2 (6 bases). The CDR3 extends over 17 amino acids. CDR1 is MNHEY, CDR2 SVGAGI, per germline. CDR3 DNA: TGTGCCAGCAGTCGGGACTCCCCTTTAGATGGGGCCAACGTCCTGGCTTTC. It codes for CASSRDSPLDGANVLAF.

To note about this clonotype: A much larger clone lies one base from this, so it may be a read error. The conserved final phenylalanine or tryptophan is absent from the CDR3, which likely points to a read error. V is TRBV7-9 and J is TRBJ2-6, with D maybe TRBD2 (6 bases). Germline V gene lookup returns CDR1 SEHNR and CDR2 FQNEAQ (reference sequence). V gave up 3 bases and J gave up 0 bases, with 12 bases separating them. CDR3 size: 17 residues. In DNA form, the CDR3 reads TGTGCCAGCAGCTTCACCCTCGGGGGCTCTGGGGCCAACGTCCTGACTCTC. Its translation: CASSFTLGGSGANVLTL.

A few counts support this clonotype. With a much larger clone just one base away, this may be a read error. This chain joins TRBV11-1 and TRBJ2-7, with 7 bases that match TRBD1. Germline values: CDR1 SGHAT, CDR2 FQDESV (reference sequence). The CDR3 loop spans 13 amino acids. CDR3 in DNA: TGTGCCGGCAGGGGGAAGCGATCCTACAAGCAGTACTTC. Its translation: CAGRGKRSYKQYF.

Concerning this clonotype itself: Germline is not matched at one junction end, which may reflect a read error. J is TRBJ2-2 and V is TRBV24-1, with a tentative D call TRBD2 (5 bases). The germline V gene has CDR1 KGHDR and CDR2 SFDVKD. The CDR3 extends over 17 amino acids. The CDR3 DNA reads as TGTGCCACCAGTTCTCCTAAGACCTCTATAGAGACCGGGGAGCTGTTTTTC. Translating it yields CATSSPKTSIETGELFF.

Worth noting for this clonotype: The junction differs from germline at one of its ends, possibly a read error. The chain recombines TRBV6-6 with TRBJ1-2; possible D gene TRBD1, 5 bases. The germline CDR1 and CDR2 sequences are MNHNY and SVGAGI (reference sequence). This CDR3 has 16 residues. CDR3 sequence reads: CASSYSSDRTGYGYTF. Here the CDR3 DNA reads TGTGCGAGCAGTTACTCGAGTGACAGAACTGGTTATGGCTACACCTTC.

Notes on this clonotype: One end of the junction varies from germline; a read error may be responsible. The chain couples TRBV12-3 or TRBV12-4 to TRBJ1-1; TRBD1 agrees at 8 bases. The CDR3 loop spans 13 amino acids. CDR3 protein: CASSEDRGTEASF. DNA for the CDR3: TGTGCCAGCAGTGAAGACAGGGGTACTGAAGCCTCCTTT.

Comment on this clonotype: At one end the junction does not follow the germline gene, possibly because of a read error. This chain links TRBV11-3 with TRBJ2-1, with 7 bases that match TRBD2. CDR1 is SGHNT and CDR2 is YENEEA in the germline V gene. The CDR3 has 17 residues. The CDR3 region has the DNA TGTGTCAGCTGCTTAGATCGGGGGGAGTGGGGTGTCGATGAGCGGTTCTTC. Translated, it gives CVSCLDRGEWGVDERFF.

V gene TRBV6-1 combines with J gene TRBJ2-6; no clear D. The CDR3 has 15 residues. Trimming took 6 bases from V and 3 from J, leaving 12 bases between them. Germline V gene sequence: CDR1 MNHNS, CDR2 SASEGT. The CDR3 sequence is CASSMMRDGANVLTF. For the CDR3, the DNA is TGTGCCAGCAGCATGATGCGAGATGGGGCCAACGTCCTGACTTTC.

The CDR3 region has the DNA TGTGCCAGCAGCCCCACGGGACATGGGTCCTACGAGCAGTACTTC. Translating gives CASSPTGHGSYEQYF. This sequence joins TRBV5-5 and TRBJ2-7; the D gene is possibly TRBD1 (6 bases). Trimming shortened V by 4 bases and J by 1 base, and 15 bases separated the two germline ends. The CDR3 consists of 15 residues. Germline V lookup: CDR1 SGHKS, CDR2 YYEKEE (reference sequence). Complete variable domain (other parts from reference TRBV5-5 and TRBJ2-7): DAGVTQSPTHLIKTRGQQVTLRCSPISGHKSVSWYQQVLGQGPQFIFQYYEKEERGRGNFPDRFSARQFPNYSSELNVNALLLGDSALYLCASSPTGHGSYEQYFGPGTRLTVT.

This clonotype appeared a single time. This CDR3 is missing its conserved last phenylalanine or tryptophan, likely due to a read error. V usage is TRBV11-2 and J usage is TRBJ2-1; 8 nucleotides line up with TRBD2. Germline CDR1 and CDR2: SGHAT and FQNNGV. V shed 1 base and J 9 bases; nucleotides not matched to a gene: 5. The CDR3 consists of 14 residues. In nucleotides, the CDR3 is TGTGCCAGCAGCTTAGCGGGAGGGTCGCTTGAGCAGTTCATA. It specifies CASSLAGGSLEQFI.

The sample holds many counts of this clonotype. This chain links TRBV5-1 with TRBJ2-7; 12 bases match TRBD2. J lost 6 bases, V lost 1 base, and 8 bases had no gene match. The CDR3 contains 16 residues. CDR1 is SGHRS and CDR2 is YFSETQ in the germline V gene. CDR3 amino acids: CASSLTSGRTNSEQYF. Here the CDR3 DNA reads TGCGCCAGCAGCTTGACTAGCGGGAGGACCAACTCCGAGCAGTACTTC.

On this clonotype: At one of its ends the junction is not consistent with the germline gene, which may arise from a read error. The chain joins TRBV12-3 or TRBV12-4 to TRBJ1-2, with 9 bases aligning to TRBD1. The CDR3 is made up of 14 amino acids. The CDR3 is CASRLQGACRGYAF. CDR3 in DNA: TGTGCCAGCAGGCTACAGGGGGCGTGTAGGGGCTACGCCTTC.

The V call is TRBV6-1, the J call TRBJ2-2; perhaps D is TRBD1 or TRBD2 (6 bases each). The germline CDR1 and CDR2 sequences are MNHNS and SASEGT. The CDR3 length is 16 residues. Trimming removed 3 bases from V and 15 bases from J, with 26 bases in between. This CDR3 is CASSDGGQTNTGVMFF. The CDR3 DNA reads TGTGCCAGCAGTGACGGGGGCCAAACTAACACCGGGGTGATGTTTTTT.

For this clonotype: The junction shows a germline mismatch at one end, possibly a read error. The J gene is TRBJ1-5, the V gene TRBV12-3 or TRBV12-4; D remains ambiguous. This CDR3 has 14 amino acids. The CDR3 spells CASSDKDSNRPQHF. The CDR3 bases are TGTGCCAGCAGCGATAAAGATAGCAATCGGCCCCAGCATTTT.

Worth noting for this clonotype: One junction end does not reproduce the germline sequence, and a read error may be involved. The V call is TRBV11-3, the J call TRBJ2-3; maybe TRBD2 (6 bases). The CDR3 runs 12 residues. The germline CDR1 and CDR2 sequences are SGHNT and YENEEA. In DNA, the CDR3 is TGTGTCAGCAGCTACGGATTAGCGGCGCGGTATTTT. Amino acids: CVSSYGLAARYF.

With regard to this clonotype: The conserved final phenylalanine or tryptophan is absent from the CDR3, which likely points to a read error. The chain uses TRBV29-1 and TRBJ2-3; TRBD2 matches 7 bases. Germline loops: CDR1 SQVTM, CDR2 ANQGSEA. J was trimmed by 4 bases and V by 8 bases; bases with no gene match: 9. The CDR3 is 13 residues long. The CDR3 loop reads CSTLTREADTQYL. DNA for the CDR3: TGCAGCACACTAACACGGGAGGCAGATACGCAGTATCTT.

As for this clonotype: Without the conserved terminal phenylalanine or tryptophan, this CDR3 likely stems from a read error. The chain employs TRBV11-2 and TRBJ2-4; the D call may be TRBD1 or TRBD2 (5 bases each). This CDR3 has 20 amino acids. CDR1 and CDR2 from the germline V gene are SGHAT and FQNNGV. As DNA, the CDR3 is TGTGCCAGCGGCTTAGATCACGGGACCGAACCAAACCGAGCCAAACACATTCAGTACCTC. Amino acid sequence: CASGLDHGTEPNRAKHIQYL.

This clonotype came up a few times. With a much larger clone just one base away, this may be a read error. It is likely a read error, because the conserved phenylalanine at the end of the CDR3 is missing. The chain is built from TRBV6-1 and TRBJ2-1, with D possibly matching TRBD2 (6 bases). This CDR3 comprises 16 residues. V gave up 7 bases and J gave up 0 bases, with 16 bases separating them. The V gene's germline CDR1 is MNHNS and CDR2 SASEGT. CDR3 sequence (DNA): TGTGCCAGCAACCTTCGGGCGGGGACCTCCTACAATGAGCAGTTCCTC. It encodes CASNLRAGTSYNEQFL.

This clonotype was seen repeatedly, ten times or more. V gene TRBV29-1 combines with J gene TRBJ1-3; a possible D gene is TRBD1 (5 bases). The CDR3 sequence is 17 residues long. CDR1 is SQVTM and CDR2 is ANQGSEA in the germline V gene. Trimming shortened V by 7 bases and J by 1 base, and 23 bases separated the two germline ends. CDR3 residues: CSAQRGDRTGSGNTIYF. The CDR3 nucleotides read TGCAGCGCTCAAAGAGGAGACAGAACGGGATCTGGAAACACCATATATTTT. Full variable domain (outside the CDR3, taken from reference TRBV29-1 and TRBJ1-3): SAVISQKPSRDICQRGTSLTIQCQVDSQVTMMFWYRQQPGQSLTLIATANQGSEATYESGFVIDKFPISRPNLTFSTLTVSNMSPEDSSIYLCSAQRGDRTGSGNTIYFGEGSWLTVV.

V gene TRBV11-2 combines with J gene TRBJ2-3; D may be TRBD2 (5 bases). Trimming took 10 bases from V and 3 from J, leaving 17 bases between them. The CDR3 spans 14 residues. Germline V lookup: CDR1 SGHAT, CDR2 FQNNGV. CDR3 sequence reads: CAISLVGSTDTQYF. CDR3 coding DNA: TGTGCCATCAGTTTAGTTGGGAGTACAGATACGCAGTATTTT.

The V gene is TRBV20-1, the J gene TRBJ1-5; D ambiguous. Germline V CDR1 and CDR2: DFQATT, SNEGSKA (reference sequence). The CDR3 extends over 16 amino acids. V was pared by 4 bases and J by 3 bases, with 19 bases between. The CDR3 bases are TGCAGTGCTACTCACGCATCCGGAGGATCCAATCAGCCCCAGCATTTT. This translates into CSATHASGGSNQPQHF.

A note on this clonotype: A read error may account for a junction end that differs from germline. V usage is TRBV6-1 and J usage is TRBJ1-5; D is uncertain. Per germline, CDR1 MNHNS and CDR2 SASEGT. This CDR3 is 15 amino acids long. CDR3 coding DNA: TGTGCCAGCAGTGACCCCCGTGGAAATCGGCAGCCCCAGGATTTT. As protein: CASSDPRGNRQPQDF.

As to this clonotype: A read error may account for a junction end that differs from germline. The V gene is TRBV5-5, the J gene TRBJ1-1, with D unresolved. This CDR3 contains 15 residues. Germline-derived CDR1 and CDR2 are SGHKS and YYEKEE (reference sequence). The CDR3 region is CASRREGYTNTGAFF. CDR3 nucleotide sequence: TGTGCCAGCAGACGCGAGGGCTACACGAATACTGGAGCTTTCTTT.

As concerns this clonotype: A junction end diverges from the germline sequence, so it may reflect a read error. This chain uses TRBV29-1 with TRBJ2-3, with TRBD2 matching over 8 bases. Germline V gene sequence: CDR1 SQVTM, CDR2 ANQGSEA. The CDR3 is 18 residues long. CDR3 coding DNA: TGCAGCGTTGAAGTGGGGACTAGAGGGAGGGGCCCTCCAGATACGCAGTATTTC. Its protein product is CSVEVGTRGRGPPDTQYF.